This T cell receptor (beta chain) was retrieved from a study of regulatory T cells in long-lasting Graves disease. The time point was: newly diagnosed GD, antithyroid drugs for less than 3 months. Scientists built the TCR library using RNA that was extracted from PBMCs. Investigators prepared the TCR beta libraries by applying iRepertoire HTBI primers and Arm-PCR of CDR3 regions. TCRdb re-analysed the multiplex PCR reads in MiXCR, keeping a single row per CDR3 protein. This table holds some 250,000 distinct CDR3 sequences, 15% to 20% found once. Overall study findings and caveats: Among persistent patients, a larger number of public clonotypes were shared (around 3,000) than among newly diagnosed patients (roughly 1,000).

To note about this clonotype: The antigen is not known. A much larger clone differs from this one at a single base, so this may be a read error.

The germline CDR1 and CDR2 sequences are SGHKS and YYEKEE (reference sequence). The CDR3 has 14 amino acids. These data also formed part of another study, on T cells in Graves' hyperthyroidism and ophthalmopathy. From that study: Graves' hyperthyroidism qualified as stable when ophthalmopathy did not progress within 18 months.

The receptor was derived from a woman between 25 and 40 years old with Graves disease. Sequencing was performed on peripheral blood mononuclear cells (PBMCs), taken at new diagnosis, from a patient treated with antithyroid drugs. The rearrangement links TRBV5-5 to TRBJ1-4; D perhaps matches TRBD1 (6 bases). The CDR3 region is CASSQGQFGGKLFF. CDR3 nucleotide sequence: TGCGCCAGCAGCCAAGGACAGTTTGGGGGAAAACTGTTTTTT.